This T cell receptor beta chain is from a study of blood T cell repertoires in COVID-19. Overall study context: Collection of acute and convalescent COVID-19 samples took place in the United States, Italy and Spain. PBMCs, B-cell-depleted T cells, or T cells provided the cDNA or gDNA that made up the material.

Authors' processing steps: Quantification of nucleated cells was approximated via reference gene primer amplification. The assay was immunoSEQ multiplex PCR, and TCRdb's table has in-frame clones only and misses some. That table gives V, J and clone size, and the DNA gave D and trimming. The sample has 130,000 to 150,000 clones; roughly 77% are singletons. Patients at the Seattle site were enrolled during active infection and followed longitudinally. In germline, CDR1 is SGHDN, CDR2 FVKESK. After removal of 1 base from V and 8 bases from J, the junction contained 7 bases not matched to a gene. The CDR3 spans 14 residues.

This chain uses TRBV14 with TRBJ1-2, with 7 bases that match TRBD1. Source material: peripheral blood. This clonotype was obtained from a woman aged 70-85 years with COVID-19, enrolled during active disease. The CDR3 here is CASSQVGGGSGYTF. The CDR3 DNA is TGTGCCAGCAGCCAAGTAGGAGGGGGCTCCGGCTACACCTTC. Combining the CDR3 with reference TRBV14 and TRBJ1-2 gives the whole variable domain EAGVTQFPSHSVIEKGQTVTLRCDPISGHDNLYWYRRVMGKEIKFLLHFVKESKQDESGMPNNRFLAERTGGTYSTLKVQPAELEDSGVYFCASSQVGGGSGYTFGSGTRLTVV.